What follows are 15 T cell receptor beta chains derived from one specimen sequenced in a study of breast tumors, draining lymph nodes, adjacent tissues. TCRdb redid the calling of the multiplex PCR reads with MiXCR, one entry per CDR3 protein. The data show around 130,000 distinct CDR3 sequences, about 20% seen once. Breast cancer patients provided tissue from their axillary draining lymph nodes. Sequences were obtained from axillary lymph node tissue. The receptors derive from a female donor with breast cancer. Some clones in this sample may be carry-over from other donors' samples.

This clonotype occurred many times. V usage is TRBV15 and J usage is TRBJ2-3, with no clear D. This CDR3 has 14 amino acids. CDR1 is LNHNV, CDR2 YYDKDF, per germline (reference sequence). The V end was cut by 5 bases, the J end by 2 bases, with 11 bases between. Here the CDR3 reads CATSGSLPTDTQYF. DNA of the CDR3: TGTGCCACCAGCGGCTCACTACCCACAGATACGCAGTATTTT. Filled out from reference TRBV15 and TRBJ2-3, the complete variable domain reads DAMVIQNPRYQVTQFGKPVTLSCSQTLNHNVMYWYQQKSSQAPKLLFHYYDKDFNNEADTPDNFQSRRPNTSFCFLDIRSPGLGDTAMYLCATSGSLPTDTQYFGPGTRLTVL.

The chain recombines TRBV18 with TRBJ2-1, with 7 bases lining up with TRBD2. The CDR3 consists of 16 residues. The germline V gene encodes CDR1 KGHSH and CDR2 LQKENI. The CDR3 coding sequence is TGTGTCTGCTCACCAACAGCGGGAACTTACCACAATGAGCAGTTCTTC. Amino acid sequence: CVCSPTAGTYHNEQFF. Looking up the rest from reference TRBV18 and TRBJ2-1 gives the full variable domain: NAGVMQNPRHLVRRRGQEARLRCSPMKGHSHVYWYRQLPEEGLKFMVYLQKENIIDESGMPKERFSAEFPKEGPSILRIQQVVRGDSAAYFCVCSPTAGTYHNEQFFGPGTRLTVL.

This chain links TRBV20-1 with TRBJ2-1; the D is unclear. V was pared by 0 bases and J by 0 bases, with 15 bases between. The germline V gene encodes CDR1 DFQATT and CDR2 SNEGSKA (reference sequence). The CDR3 totals 17 residues. CDR3 nucleotides: TGCAGTGCTAGAGATCTTCGGGCCACCAGCTCCTACAATGAGCAGTTCTTC. It codes for CSARDLRATSSYNEQFF.

The sample holds many counts of this clonotype. The chain carries TRBV7-3 and TRBJ2-3; 8 positions agree with TRBD1. CDR3 length equals 13 residues. V gave up 4 bases and J gave up 4 bases; unmatched junction bases: 1. In germline, CDR1 is SGHTA, CDR2 FQGTGA. CDR3 sequence: CASSSQGADTQYF. CDR3 bases: TGTGCCAGCAGCTCACAGGGGGCAGATACGCAGTATTTT. Supplemented by reference TRBV7-3 and TRBJ2-3, the full variable domain reads GAGVSQTPSNKVTEKGKYVELRCDPISGHTALYWYRQSLGQGPEFLIYFQGTGAADDSGLPNDRFFAVRPEGSVSTLKIQRTERGDSAVYLCASSSQGADTQYFGPGTRLTVL.

At least ten counts were recorded for this clonotype. V usage is TRBV29-1 and J usage is TRBJ2-6; D is possibly TRBD1 or TRBD2 (5 bases each). V lost 1 base and J 2 bases, leaving 12 bases between the germline ends. Germline CDR1 and CDR2: SQVTM and ANQGSEA. This CDR3 is built from 16 residues. CDR3 DNA sequence: TGCAGCGTTGAAGGTGGGCGAGGGGCTGGGGCCAACGTCCTGACTTTC. Protein: CSVEGGRGAGANVLTF.

This clonotype was detected ten times or more. The chain carries TRBV6-1 and TRBJ2-7; perhaps TRBD1 as D (5 bases). Germline CDR1 reads MNHNS; CDR2 reads SASEGT. The CDR3 loop spans 15 amino acids. The germline V and J ends were trimmed by 6 bases and 2 bases, with 17 bases remaining between them. CDR3 DNA: TGTGCCAGCAGGGACCAGGGTTTAGGGGCCTACGAGCAGTACTTC. Translating it yields CASRDQGLGAYEQYF.

This clonotype was seen ten or more times. For the CDR3, the DNA is TGCAGCGTTCATCCAGAGGCGGCCAAGACCCAGTACTTC. Translating gives CSVHPEAAKTQYF. The gene calls are TRBV29-1 and TRBJ2-5; no definite D call. The CDR3 contains 13 residues. Germline V gene sequence: CDR1 SQVTM, CDR2 ANQGSEA. Trimming shortened V by 5 bases and J by 6 bases, and 16 bases separated the two germline ends.

This clonotype was found a few times. The chain has TRBV12-3 or TRBV12-4 and TRBJ1-5, with a weak D call TRBD1 (6 bases). The V end lost 7 bases, the J end lost 9 bases, and 13 bases lay between the germline ends. The CDR3 is 12 residues long. This chain's CDR3 is CASKQGARPQHF. DNA for the CDR3: TGTGCCAGCAAACAGGGCGCCCGGCCCCAGCATTTT.

Note on this clonotype: At one end, the junction sequence differs from germline, possibly due to a read error. V gene TRBV7-2 combines with J gene TRBJ2-7; 10 nucleotides agree with TRBD2. The CDR3 covers 16 residues. Germline loops: CDR1 SGHTA, CDR2 FQGNSA. CDR3 amino acids: CASSLSAGLATYEQCF. In DNA form, the CDR3 reads TGTGCCAGCAGCCTTTCAGCGGGACTAGCGACATACGAGCAGTGCTTC.

This clonotype was detected a few times. The chain carries TRBV19 and TRBJ1-1; possible D gene TRBD1, 6 bases. Germline CDR1 LNHDA, CDR2 SQIVND (reference sequence). This CDR3 has 13 residues. The ends were cut back, 5 bases at V and 1 base at J, with 8 bases in the middle. The CDR3 here is CASSRGQNTEAFF. For the CDR3, the DNA is TGTGCCAGTAGTCGGGGACAGAACACTGAAGCTTTCTTT.

There are many counts of this clonotype. The chain is built from TRBV5-6 and TRBJ2-7; 9 bases agree with TRBD1. The CDR3 length is 15 residues. Trimming removed 6 bases from V and 3 bases from J; junction bases left unmatched: 10. The germline V gene has CDR1 SGHDT and CDR2 YYEEEE. The CDR3 loop is CASNHPGTGIYEQYF. CDR3 nucleotides: TGTGCCAGCAACCACCCCGGGACAGGGATCTACGAGCAGTACTTC.

This clonotype was counted ten times or more. The V gene is TRBV20-1, the J gene TRBJ2-2; D remains unclear. This CDR3 has 14 amino acids. The V end was cut by 5 bases, the J end by 3 bases, with 13 bases between. Germline V lookup: CDR1 DFQATT, CDR2 SNEGSKA (reference sequence). CDR3 in amino acids: CSAQLTMDTGELFF. The CDR3 nucleotides are TGCAGTGCTCAGCTCACTATGGACACCGGGGAGCTGTTTTTT.

This clonotype was detected ten times or more. The V call is TRBV12-3 or TRBV12-4, the J call TRBJ2-2; 8 bases are shared with TRBD2. The CDR3 contains 16 residues. Trimming took 2 bases from V and 5 from J; bases not matched to a gene: 7. Here the CDR3 DNA reads TGTGCCAGCAGTTTACCCCGGGAGGGCCGTACCGGGGAGCTGTTTTTT. Its protein is CASSLPREGRTGELFF.

This clonotype was counted many times. The chain couples TRBV7-9 to TRBJ2-1; 13 bases line up with TRBD2. The junction had 7 bases not matched to a gene; V was cut back by 5 bases and J by 6 bases. Germline CDR1 reads SEHNR; CDR2 reads FQNEAQ (reference sequence). This CDR3 contains 16 residues. This CDR3 is CASSHTSGRAPNEQFF. The CDR3 DNA is TGTGCCAGCAGCCATACTAGCGGGAGGGCCCCCAATGAGCAGTTCTTC.

As to this clonotype: A much larger clone differs from this one at a single base, so this may be a read error. V is TRBV6-1 and J is TRBJ1-3, with D hard to call. V was pared by 6 bases and J by 0 bases, with 9 bases between. This CDR3 spans 14 amino acids. Germline values: CDR1 MNHNS, CDR2 SASEGT. The CDR3 DNA follows: TGTGCCAGCAGAGGACGGCTCTCTGGAAACACCATATATTTT. This codes for CASRGRLSGNTIYF.